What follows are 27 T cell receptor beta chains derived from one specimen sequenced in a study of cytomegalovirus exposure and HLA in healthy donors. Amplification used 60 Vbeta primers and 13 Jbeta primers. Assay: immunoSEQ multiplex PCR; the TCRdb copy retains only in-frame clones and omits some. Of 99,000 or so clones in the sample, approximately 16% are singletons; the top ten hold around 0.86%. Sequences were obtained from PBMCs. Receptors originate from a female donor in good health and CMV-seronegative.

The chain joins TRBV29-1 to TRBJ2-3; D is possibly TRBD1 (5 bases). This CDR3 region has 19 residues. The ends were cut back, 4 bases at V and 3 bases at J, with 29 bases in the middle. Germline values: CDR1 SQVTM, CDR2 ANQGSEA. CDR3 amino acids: CSVGGYLNPSPFTTDTQYF. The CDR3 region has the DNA TGCAGCGTTGGGGGCTACCTAAACCCTTCTCCTTTTACAACAGATACGCAGTATTTT.

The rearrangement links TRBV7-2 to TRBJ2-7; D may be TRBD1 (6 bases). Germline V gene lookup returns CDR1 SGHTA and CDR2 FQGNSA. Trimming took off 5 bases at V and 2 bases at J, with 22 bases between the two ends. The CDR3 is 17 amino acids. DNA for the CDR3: TGTGCCAGCAGCCCATCCCCCGGGACCAGGGGCGCCTACGAGCAGTACTTC. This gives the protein CASSPSPGTRGAYEQYF.

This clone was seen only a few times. CDR3: CASSLVVAGAIDTQYF. DNA of the CDR3: TGCGCCAGCAGCTTGGTGGTAGCGGGGGCGATAGATACGCAGTATTTT. The chain uses TRBV5-1 and TRBJ2-3; 9 nucleotides agree with TRBD2. Germline V gives CDR1 SGHRS, CDR2 YFSETQ. The length of the CDR3 is 16 residues. The trim removed 0 bases at V and 5 bases at J, leaving 7 bases unmatched.

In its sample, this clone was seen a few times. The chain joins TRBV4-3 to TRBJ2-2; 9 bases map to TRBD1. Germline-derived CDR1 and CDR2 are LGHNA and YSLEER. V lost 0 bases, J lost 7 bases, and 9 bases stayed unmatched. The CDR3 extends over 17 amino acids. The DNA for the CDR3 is TGCGCCAGCAGCCAAGATCCGGGACAGGGATGGGGCGGGGAGCTGTTTTTT. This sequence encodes CASSQDPGQGWGGELFF.

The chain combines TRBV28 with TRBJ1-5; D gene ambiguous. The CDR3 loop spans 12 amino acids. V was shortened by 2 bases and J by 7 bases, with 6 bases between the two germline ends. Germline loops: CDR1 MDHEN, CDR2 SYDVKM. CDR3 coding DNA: TGTGCCAGCAGTTTAGACGGGCAGCCCCAGCATTTT. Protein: CASSLDGQPQHF.

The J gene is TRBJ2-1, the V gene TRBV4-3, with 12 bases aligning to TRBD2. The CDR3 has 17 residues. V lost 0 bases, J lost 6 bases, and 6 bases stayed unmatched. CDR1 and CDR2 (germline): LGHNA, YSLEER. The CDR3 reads CASSQDPGLAGSNEQFF. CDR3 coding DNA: TGCGCCAGCAGCCAAGATCCCGGACTAGCGGGGAGCAATGAGCAGTTCTTC.

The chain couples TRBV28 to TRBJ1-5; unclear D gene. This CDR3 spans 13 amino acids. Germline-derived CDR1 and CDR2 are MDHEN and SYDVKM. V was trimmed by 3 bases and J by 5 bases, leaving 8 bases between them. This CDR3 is CASSFSYYQPQHF. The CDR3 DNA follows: TGTGCCAGCAGTTTCAGTTATTATCAGCCCCAGCATTTT.

CDR3 residues: CAISSLDRGNTEAFF. The CDR3 nucleotides are TGTGCCATCAGCTCACTCGACAGGGGAAACACTGAAGCTTTCTTT. The V call is TRBV10-3, the J call TRBJ1-1, with TRBD1 matching over 8 bases. Germline V gene data show CDR1 as ENHRY and CDR2 as SYGVKD. CDR3 length: 15 amino acids. Unmatched junction bases numbered 8, after V lost 6 bases and J lost 2 bases.

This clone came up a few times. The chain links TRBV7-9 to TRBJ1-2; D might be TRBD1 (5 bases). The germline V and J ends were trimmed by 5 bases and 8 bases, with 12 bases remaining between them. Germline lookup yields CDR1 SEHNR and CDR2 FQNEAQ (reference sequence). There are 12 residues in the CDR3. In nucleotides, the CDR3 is TGTGCCAGCAGCCTTTGGCAGGGCGGCTACACCTTC. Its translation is CASSLWQGGYTF.

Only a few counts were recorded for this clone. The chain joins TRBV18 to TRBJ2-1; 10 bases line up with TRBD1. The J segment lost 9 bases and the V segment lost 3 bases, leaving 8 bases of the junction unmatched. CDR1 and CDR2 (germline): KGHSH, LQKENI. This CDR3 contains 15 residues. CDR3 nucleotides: TGTGCCAGCTCACCCTCGACAGGGGGCAGCGGTGAGCAGTTCTTC. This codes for CASSPSTGGSGEQFF. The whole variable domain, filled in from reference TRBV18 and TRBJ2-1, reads NAGVMQNPRHLVRRRGQEARLRCSPMKGHSHVYWYRQLPEEGLKFMVYLQKENIIDESGMPKERFSAEFPKEGPSILRIQQVVRGDSAAYFCASSPSTGGSGEQFFGPGTRLTVL.

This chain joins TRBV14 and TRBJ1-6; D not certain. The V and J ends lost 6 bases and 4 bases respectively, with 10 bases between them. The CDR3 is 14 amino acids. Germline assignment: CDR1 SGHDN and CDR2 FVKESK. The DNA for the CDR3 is TGTGCCAGCAGACCCGGGAATTATAATTCACCCCTCCACTTT. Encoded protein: CASRPGNYNSPLHF.

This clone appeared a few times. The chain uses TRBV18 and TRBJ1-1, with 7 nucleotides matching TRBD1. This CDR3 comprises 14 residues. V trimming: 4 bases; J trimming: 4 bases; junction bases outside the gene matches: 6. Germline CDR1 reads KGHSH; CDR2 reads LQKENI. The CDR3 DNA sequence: TGTGCCAGCTCACGGGGGCGACAGGGCACTGAAGCTTTCTTT. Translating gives CASSRGRQGTEAFF.

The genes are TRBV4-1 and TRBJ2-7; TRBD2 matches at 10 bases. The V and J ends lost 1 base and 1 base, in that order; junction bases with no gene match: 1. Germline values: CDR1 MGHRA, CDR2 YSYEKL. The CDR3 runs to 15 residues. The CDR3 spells CASSQGSGRSYEQYF. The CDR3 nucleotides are TGCGCCAGCAGCCAAGGTAGCGGGAGGTCCTACGAGCAGTACTTC.

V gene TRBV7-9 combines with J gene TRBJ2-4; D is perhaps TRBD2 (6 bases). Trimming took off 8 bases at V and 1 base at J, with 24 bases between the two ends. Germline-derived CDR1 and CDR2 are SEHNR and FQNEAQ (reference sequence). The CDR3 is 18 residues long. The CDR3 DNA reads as TGTGCCAGCCGCTCCATAACAGGAGGGCGAAGGGCCAAAAACATTCAGTACTTC. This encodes CASRSITGGRRAKNIQYF.

CDR3: CASSLLPGANVLTF. CDR3 nucleotide sequence: TGTGCCAGCAGCTTACTTCCTGGGGCCAACGTCCTGACTTTC. The chain combines TRBV7-2 with TRBJ2-6; D is unresolved. Germline loops: CDR1 SGHTA, CDR2 FQGNSA. The CDR3 sequence is 14 residues long. V shed 2 bases and J shed 2 bases, with 4 bases lying between them.

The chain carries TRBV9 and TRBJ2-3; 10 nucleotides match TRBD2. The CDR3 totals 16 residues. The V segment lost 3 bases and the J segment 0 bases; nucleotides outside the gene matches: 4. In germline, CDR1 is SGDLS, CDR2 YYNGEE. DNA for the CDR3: TGTGCCAGCAGCGCGAGCGGGGGGGGTAGCACAGATACGCAGTATTTT. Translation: CASSASGGGSTDTQYF.

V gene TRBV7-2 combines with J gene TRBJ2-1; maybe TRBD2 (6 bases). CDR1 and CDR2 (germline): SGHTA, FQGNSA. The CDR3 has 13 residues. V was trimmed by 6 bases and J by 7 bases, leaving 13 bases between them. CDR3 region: CASRGLAGNEQFF. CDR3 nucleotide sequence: TGTGCCAGCAGAGGTCTGGCGGGGAATGAGCAGTTCTTC.

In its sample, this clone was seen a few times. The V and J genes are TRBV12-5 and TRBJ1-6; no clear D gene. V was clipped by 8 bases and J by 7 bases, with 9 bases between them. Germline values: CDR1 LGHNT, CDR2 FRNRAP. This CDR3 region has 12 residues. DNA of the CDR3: TGTGCTAGTAGCCTGGAGAATTCACCCCTCCACTTT. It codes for CASSLENSPLHF.

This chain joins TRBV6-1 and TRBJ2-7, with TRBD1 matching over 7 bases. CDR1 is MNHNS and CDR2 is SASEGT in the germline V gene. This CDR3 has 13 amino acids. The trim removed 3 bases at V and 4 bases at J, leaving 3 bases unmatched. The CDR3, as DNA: TGTGCCAGCAGTGACCGACAGGGTTACGAGCAGTACTTC. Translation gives CASSDRQGYEQYF.

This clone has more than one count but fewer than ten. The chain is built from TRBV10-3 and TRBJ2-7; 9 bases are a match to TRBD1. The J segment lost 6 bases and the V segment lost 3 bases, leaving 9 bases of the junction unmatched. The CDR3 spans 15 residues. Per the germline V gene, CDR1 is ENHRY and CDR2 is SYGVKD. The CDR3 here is CAISDRQGVVVEQYF. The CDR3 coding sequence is TGTGCCATCAGTGACCGACAGGGGGTGGTTGTCGAGCAGTACTTC.

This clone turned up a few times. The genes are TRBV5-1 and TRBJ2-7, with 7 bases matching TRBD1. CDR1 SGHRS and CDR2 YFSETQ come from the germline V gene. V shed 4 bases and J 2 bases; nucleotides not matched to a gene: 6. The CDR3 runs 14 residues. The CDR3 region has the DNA TGCGCCAGCAGCGTACAGGGGTTGACCTACGAGCAGTACTTC. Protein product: CASSVQGLTYEQYF.

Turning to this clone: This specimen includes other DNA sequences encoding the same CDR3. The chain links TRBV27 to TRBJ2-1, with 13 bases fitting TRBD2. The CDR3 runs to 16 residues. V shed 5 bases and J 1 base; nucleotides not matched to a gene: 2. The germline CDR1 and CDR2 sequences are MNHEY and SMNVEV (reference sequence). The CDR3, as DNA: TGTGCCAGCAGTCGGACTAGCGGGAGTTCCTACAATGAGCAGTTCTTC. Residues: CASSRTSGSSYNEQFF.

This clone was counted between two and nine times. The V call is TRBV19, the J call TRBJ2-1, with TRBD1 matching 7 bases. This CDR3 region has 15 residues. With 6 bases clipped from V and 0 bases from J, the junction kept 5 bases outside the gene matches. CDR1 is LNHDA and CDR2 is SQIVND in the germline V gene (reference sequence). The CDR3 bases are TGTGCCAGTAGCTACAGGGGAAGCTCCTACAATGAGCAGTTCTTC. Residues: CASSYRGSSYNEQFF.

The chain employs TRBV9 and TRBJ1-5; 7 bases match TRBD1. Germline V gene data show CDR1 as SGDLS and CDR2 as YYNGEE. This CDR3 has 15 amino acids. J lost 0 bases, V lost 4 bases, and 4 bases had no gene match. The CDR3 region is CASSQTGNSNQPQHF. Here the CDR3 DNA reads TGTGCCAGCAGCCAGACAGGGAATAGCAATCAGCCCCAGCATTTT.

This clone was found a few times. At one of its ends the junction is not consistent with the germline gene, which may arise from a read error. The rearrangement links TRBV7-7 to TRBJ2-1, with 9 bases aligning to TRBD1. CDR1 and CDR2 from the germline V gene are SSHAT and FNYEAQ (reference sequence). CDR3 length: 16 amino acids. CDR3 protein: CASSLGPGQGYDEQFF. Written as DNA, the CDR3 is TGTGCTAGCAGCTTGGGACCGGGACAGGGATATGATGAGCAGTTCTTC.

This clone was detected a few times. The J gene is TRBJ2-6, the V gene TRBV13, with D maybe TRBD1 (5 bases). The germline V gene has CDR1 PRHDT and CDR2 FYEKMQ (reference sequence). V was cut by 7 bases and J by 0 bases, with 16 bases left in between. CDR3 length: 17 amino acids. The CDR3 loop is CASTIDSSFSGANVLTF. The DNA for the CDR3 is TGTGCCAGCACCATAGACAGTTCCTTCTCTGGGGCCAACGTCCTGACTTTC.

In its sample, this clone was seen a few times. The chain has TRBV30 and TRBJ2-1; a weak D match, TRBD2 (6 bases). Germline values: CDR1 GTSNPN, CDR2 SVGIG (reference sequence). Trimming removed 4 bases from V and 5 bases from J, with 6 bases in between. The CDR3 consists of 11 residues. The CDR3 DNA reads TGTGCCTGGATAGCGGACAATGAGCAGTTCTTC. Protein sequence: CAWIADNEQFF. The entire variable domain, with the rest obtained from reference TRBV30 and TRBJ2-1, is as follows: SQTIHQWPATLVQPVGSPLSLECTVEGTSNPNLYWYRQAAGRGLQLLFYSVGIGQISSEVPQNLSASRPQDRQFILSSKKLLLSDSGFYLCAWIADNEQFFGPGTRLTVL.